A single sample gave rise to the 2 T cell receptor beta chains below, sequenced in a study of blood T cells in healthy people across ages. The authors ran a second PCR of roughly 6 to 12 cycles using a sample-barcoded 5' primer and a J-beta primer mix. TCRdb passed the 5' RACE reads through MiXCR, listing each CDR3 protein once. The sample includes 1.5 million to 2 million distinct CDR3 sequences, about 28% seen only once; the top ten take 7.7%. Sequencing was done on a sample of blood. The source is a woman in her 30s in good health.

This clonotype was detected many times. CDR3 nucleotides: TGTGCCAGCAGTTTTCGGGGTGCTAACTATGGCTACACCTTC. It translates to CASSFRGANYGYTF. V usage is TRBV12-3 or TRBV12-4 and J usage is TRBJ1-2; D is unresolved. V was clipped by 3 bases and J by 0 bases, with 8 bases between them. This CDR3 contains 14 residues.

The sample holds a few counts of this clonotype. This chain joins TRBV10-3 and TRBJ1-2, with D hard to call. The germline V and J ends were trimmed by 4 bases and 4 bases, with 16 bases remaining between them. The CDR3 covers 15 residues. Germline-derived CDR1 and CDR2 are ENHRY and SYGVKD. The CDR3 sequence is CAISGRESGGYGYTF. As DNA, the CDR3 is TGTGCCATCAGTGGTAGGGAATCAGGAGGCTATGGCTACACCTTC.